This T cell receptor beta chain emerged from a study of cytomegalovirus exposure and HLA in healthy donors. Background on the study: Researchers previously reported finding about 110 million unique TCR beta sequences from 150 million to 200 million T cells. Study-wide results and limits: In all likelihood, a cluster of highly shared sequence variants was a sequencing artifact. By HLA locus, TCR association rates varied in a later analysis, with DRB1 showing the most and HLA-C the fewest. TCR beta V segments were, for the most part, productive about 87% or about 30% of the time in an earlier analysis.

Between the trimmed V and J ends, which lost 6 bases and 2 bases, there was a span of 14 bases. This CDR3 contains 14 residues. Germline values: CDR1 MDHEN, CDR2 SYDVKM. Use of 60 Vbeta and 13 Jbeta primers characterized the PCR. The repertoire was sequenced with immunoSEQ multiplex PCR; TCRdb's copy has only in-frame clones and lacks some. The profile covers under 150,000 clones, with around three quarters appearing a single time and approximately 1.7% taken by the ten largest. About this clone: Its antigen is currently unknown.

The chain joins TRBV28 to TRBJ2-7, with a tentative D call TRBD2 (5 bases). Material for sequencing was PBMCs. The sequence derives from a woman aged 45-65 years in good health and CMV-seronegative. The CDR3 is CASSPGGSAYEQYF. The CDR3 nucleotides read TGTGCCAGCAGCCCCGGCGGGTCGGCCTACGAGCAGTACTTC.